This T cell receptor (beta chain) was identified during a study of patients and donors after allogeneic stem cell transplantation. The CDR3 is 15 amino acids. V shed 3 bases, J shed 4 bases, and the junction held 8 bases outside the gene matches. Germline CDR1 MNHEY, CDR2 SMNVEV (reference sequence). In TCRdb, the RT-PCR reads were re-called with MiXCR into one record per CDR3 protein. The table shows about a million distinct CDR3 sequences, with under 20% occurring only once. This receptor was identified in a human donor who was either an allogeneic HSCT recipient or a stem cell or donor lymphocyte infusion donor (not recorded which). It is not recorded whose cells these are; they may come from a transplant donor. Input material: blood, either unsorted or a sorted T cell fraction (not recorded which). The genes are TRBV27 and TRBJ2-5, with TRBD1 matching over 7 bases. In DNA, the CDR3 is TGTGCCAGCAGTTTTCTCCGGGACAGAGGAGAGACCCAGTACTTC. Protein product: CASSFLRDRGETQYF.